This T cell receptor (beta chain) was observed in a study of blood T cells in healthy people across ages. As to this clonotype: Its antigen is still unknown.

Points from the study as a whole: In these data, TCR beta diversity tracked strongly with naive T cell percentage.

Primed by a sample-barcoded 5' primer and a J-beta primer mix, a second PCR proceeded for 7 to 11 cycles. TCRdb re-derived calls from the 5' RACE reads in MiXCR, one entry per CDR3 protein. The sample carries 800,000 to 950,000 distinct CDR3 sequences, roughly 52% recorded once. J was trimmed by 5 bases and V by 4 bases; bases with no gene match: 6. The germline CDR1 and CDR2 sequences are SGHRS and YFSETQ. This CDR3 region has 15 residues. The chain is built from TRBV5-1 and TRBJ1-5, with 10 bases that match TRBD1. The TCR originated in a man in his thirties or forties in good health. The sample was blood. The CDR3 protein is CASSTGQGLDQPQHF. For the CDR3, the DNA is TGCGCCAGCAGCACGGGACAGGGGTTAGATCAGCCCCAGCATTTT.